This T cell receptor (beta chain) emerged from a study of blood T cell repertoires in COVID-19. TCRdb keeps only in-frame clones here, not all; method: immunoSEQ multiplex PCR. The sample lists approximately 97,000 clones, 75% to 90% occurring once. Sample: peripheral blood. The origin of this receptor is a woman aged 80 or older with acute or convalescent COVID-19.

This chain's CDR3 is CASRATNEKLFF. CDR3 bases: TGTGCCAGTCGAGCAACTAATGAAAAACTGTTTTTT. The V and J genes are TRBV19 and TRBJ1-4; no definite D call. The V gene lost 8 bases and the J gene lost 0 bases, with 4 bases spanning the gap. In germline, CDR1 is LNHDA, CDR2 SQIVND (reference sequence). This CDR3 comprises 12 residues.